This entry lists 7 T cell receptor beta chains sequenced from one sample in a study of persistence of HIV-infected CD4 T cells. The immunoSEQ assay was version 4, run in survey mode. TCRdb's copy holds only in-frame clones and misses some; the assay was immunoSEQ multiplex PCR. Of 35,000 to 40,000 clones listed, 80% were seen once; the top ten hold less than 2%. Cells were stimulated with CMV-infected fibroblast lysates at about 9.4 ug/mL. CD40L-negative CD69-negative CD45RO-high memory CD4+ T cells were sorted as populations depleted of antigen-responding cells. For these receptors, no antigen is known. Sequenced material: CD4+ T cells sorted from PBMCs after roughly 18-hour stimulation, taken from a patient who received antiretroviral therapy. Receptors originate from an adult man with HIV who was CMV-seropositive.

This sequence joins TRBV7-9 and TRBJ2-3, with no clear D. The CDR3 covers 17 residues. CDR1 is SEHNR and CDR2 is FQNEAQ in the germline V gene (reference sequence). V was trimmed by 2 bases and J by 4 bases, leaving 19 bases between them. The chain's CDR3 is CASSLSERRQNPDTQYF. In nucleotides, the CDR3 is TGTGCCAGCAGCTTAAGTGAGCGTCGGCAGAACCCAGATACGCAGTATTTT.

This chain uses TRBV3-1 (or the pseudogene TRBV3-2) with TRBJ1-6, with TRBD1 identical over 10 bases. J gave up 7 bases and V 3 bases, and 6 bases lay outside the gene matches. The CDR3 length is 16 residues. Germline loops: CDR1 LGHDT, CDR2 YNNKEL (reference sequence). CDR3 region: CASSHRTGGENSPLHF. As DNA, the CDR3 is TGTGCCAGCAGCCATCGGACAGGGGGGGAAAATTCACCCCTCCACTTT.

CDR3 residues: CASSVAAVLIYGYTF. The CDR3 bases are TGTGCCAGCAGTGTAGCGGCGGTTTTAATCTATGGCTACACCTTC. The chain combines TRBV6-1 with TRBJ1-2; D gene unclear. V was pared by 4 bases and J by 4 bases, with 16 bases between. The CDR3 has 15 amino acids. CDR1 and CDR2 from the germline V gene are MNHNS and SASEGT.

This clone was observed a single time. V is TRBV24-1 and J is TRBJ1-4; 8 bases agree with TRBD1. V gave up 6 bases and J gave up 6 bases; unmatched junction bases: 5. The CDR3 loop spans 14 amino acids. Germline CDR1 KGHDR, CDR2 SFDVKD. CDR3: CATSKGQGDEKLFF. DNA for the CDR3: TGTGCCACCAGTAAAGGACAGGGAGATGAAAAACTGTTTTTT.

The rearrangement links TRBV2 to TRBJ1-5; D is perhaps TRBD1 (5 bases). The CDR3 consists of 15 residues. Germline V lookup: CDR1 SNHLY, CDR2 FYNNEI. Trimming took off 5 bases at V and 1 base at J, with 12 bases between the two ends. The CDR3 spells CASSWGTLSNQPQHF. The CDR3 coding sequence is TGTGCCAGCAGTTGGGGGACCCTAAGCAATCAGCCCCAGCATTTT.

V usage is TRBV19 and J usage is TRBJ2-1, with D unclear. The CDR3 consists of 10 residues. V lost 5 bases and J lost 9, with 5 bases in between. Germline CDR1 and CDR2: LNHDA and SQIVND (reference sequence). CDR3 coding DNA: TGTGCCAGTAGTGGGGTTGAGCAGTTCTTC. Translating gives CASSGVEQFF. The variable domain in full, with the rest retrieved from reference TRBV19 and TRBJ2-1, is DGGITQSPKYLFRKEGQNVTLSCEQNLNHDAMYWYRQDPGQGLRLIYYSQIVNDFQKGDIAEGYSVSREKKESFPLTVTSAQKNPTAFYLCASSGVEQFFGPGTRLTVL.

The V and J genes are TRBV6-5 and TRBJ1-3; D might be TRBD1 (6 bases). Trimming took off 6 bases at V and 7 bases at J, with 10 bases between the two ends. The CDR3 consists of 12 residues. Germline loops: CDR1 MNHEY, CDR2 SVGAGI. CDR3 nucleotides: TGTGCCAGCAGCTACGGGGGCAACACCATATATTTT. It yields the protein CASSYGGNTIYF.